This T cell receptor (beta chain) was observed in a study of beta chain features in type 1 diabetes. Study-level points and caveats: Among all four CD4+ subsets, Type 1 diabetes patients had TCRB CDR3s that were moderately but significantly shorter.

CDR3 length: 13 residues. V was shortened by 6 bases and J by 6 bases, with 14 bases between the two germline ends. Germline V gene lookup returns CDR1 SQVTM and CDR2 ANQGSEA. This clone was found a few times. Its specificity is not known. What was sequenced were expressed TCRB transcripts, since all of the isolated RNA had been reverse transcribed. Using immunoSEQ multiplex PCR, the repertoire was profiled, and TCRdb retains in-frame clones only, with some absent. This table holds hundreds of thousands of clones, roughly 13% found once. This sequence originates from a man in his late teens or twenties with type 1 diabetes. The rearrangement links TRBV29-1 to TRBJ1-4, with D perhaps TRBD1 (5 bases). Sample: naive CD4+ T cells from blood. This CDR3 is CSVLRGRDEKLFF. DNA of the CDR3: TGCAGCGTCCTCCGGGGGAGGGATGAAAAACTGTTTTTT.